The entry below gives a single TCR beta chain sequence along with its context. Clones were read by immunoSEQ multiplex PCR, and TCRdb kept only the in-frame ones, dropping some. The sample has 130,000 to 150,000 clones; 70% to 90% are singletons. The data are from a study of blood T cell repertoires in COVID-19. The wider study: PBMCs, B-cell-depleted T cells, or T cells provided the cDNA or gDNA that made up the material.

Sequencing was carried out using peripheral blood. The TCR sequence derives from a human donor with acute or convalescent COVID-19. The donor label of this sample is uncertain.

CDR3 sequence: CSVEGGQRSYGYTF. The CDR3 bases are TGCAGCGTTGAAGGGGGACAGCGATCCTATGGCTACACCTTC. This chain uses TRBV29-1 with TRBJ1-2; 7 bases are shared with TRBD1. Germline V gene data show CDR1 as SQVTM and CDR2 as ANQGSEA. The J segment lost 4 bases and the V segment lost 1 base, leaving 6 bases of the junction unmatched. This CDR3 has 14 amino acids.